This T cell receptor (beta chain) was obtained from a study of T cell repertoires in cytomegalovirus infection. Study background: CMV epitopes used comprised recently identified HLA-C-restricted ones and well-studied HLA-B-restricted ones. From public TCR beta signatures came an indication of both CMV infection and matching HLA type. Notes on the study in general: It was HLA-C-restricted CMV-specific TCR beta clonotypes that dominated the response ex vivo. Pooled public TCR beta family frequency picked out CMV carriers with the relevant HLA.

The CDR3 is 13 amino acids. V gave up 3 bases and J gave up 2 bases; unmatched junction bases: 1. The V gene's germline CDR1 is MGHRA and CDR2 YSYEKL. This clonotype was seen only a few times. The antigen remains unidentified. One entry per CDR3 protein results from TCRdb running MiXCR on the reads. Of about 360,000 distinct CDR3 sequences listed, 34% are singletons. The chain uses TRBV4-1 and TRBJ2-7; 7 bases map to TRBD1. The TCR sequence derives from a human donor in good health (CMV status not recorded). Some clones in this sample may be carry-over from other donors' samples. The specimen was cultured PBMCs, collected from culture after CMV antigen stimulation. The CDR3 nucleotides are TGCGCCAGCAGCCAGCAGGGGGCCTACGAGCAGTACTTC. Encoded protein: CASSQQGAYEQYF.